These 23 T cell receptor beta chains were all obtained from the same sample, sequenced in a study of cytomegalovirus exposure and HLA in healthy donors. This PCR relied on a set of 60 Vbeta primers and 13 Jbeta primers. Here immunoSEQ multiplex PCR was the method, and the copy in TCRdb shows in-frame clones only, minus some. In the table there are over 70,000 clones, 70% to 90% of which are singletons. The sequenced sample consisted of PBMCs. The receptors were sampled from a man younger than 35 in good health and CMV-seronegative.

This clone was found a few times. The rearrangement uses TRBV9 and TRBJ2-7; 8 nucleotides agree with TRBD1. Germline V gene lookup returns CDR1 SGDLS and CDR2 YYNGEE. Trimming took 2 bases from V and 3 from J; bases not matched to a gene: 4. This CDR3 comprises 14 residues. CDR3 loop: CASSVRTGSYEQYF. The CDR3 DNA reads TGTGCCAGCAGCGTCCGGACAGGGAGCTACGAGCAGTACTTC.

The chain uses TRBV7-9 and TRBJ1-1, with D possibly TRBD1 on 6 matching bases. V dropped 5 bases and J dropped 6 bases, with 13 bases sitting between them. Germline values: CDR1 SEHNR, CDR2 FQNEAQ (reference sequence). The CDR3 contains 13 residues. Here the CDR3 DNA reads TGTGCCAGCAGCGAATACAGGGAACCTGAAGCTTTCTTT. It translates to CASSEYREPEAFF.

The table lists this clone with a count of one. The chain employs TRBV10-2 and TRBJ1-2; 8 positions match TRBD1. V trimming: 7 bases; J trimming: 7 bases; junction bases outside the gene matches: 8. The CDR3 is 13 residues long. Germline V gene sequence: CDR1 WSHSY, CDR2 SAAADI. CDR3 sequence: CASTPTTGVGYTF. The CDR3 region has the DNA TGCGCCAGCACACCTACGACAGGGGTTGGCTACACCTTC.

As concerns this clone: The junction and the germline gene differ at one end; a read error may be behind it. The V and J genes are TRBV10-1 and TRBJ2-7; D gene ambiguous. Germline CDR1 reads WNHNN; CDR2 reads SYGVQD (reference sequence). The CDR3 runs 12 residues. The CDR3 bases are TGCGCCAGCAGTGACAGCGCCTACGGGCAGTACTTC. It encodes CASSDSAYGQYF.

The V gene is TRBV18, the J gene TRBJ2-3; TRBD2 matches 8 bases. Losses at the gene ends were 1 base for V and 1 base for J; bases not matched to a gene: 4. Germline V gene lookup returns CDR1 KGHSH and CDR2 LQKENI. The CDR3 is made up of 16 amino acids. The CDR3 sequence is CASSPRPAGGTDTQYF. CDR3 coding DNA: TGTGCCAGCTCACCACGGCCAGCGGGGGGCACAGATACGCAGTATTTT.

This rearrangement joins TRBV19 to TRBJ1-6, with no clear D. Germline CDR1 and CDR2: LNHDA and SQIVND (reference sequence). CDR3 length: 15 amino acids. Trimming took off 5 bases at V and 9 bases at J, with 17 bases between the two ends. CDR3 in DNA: TGTGCCAGTAGTGACCCGGGAGCTGGTGGTTCACCCCTCCACTTT. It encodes CASSDPGAGGSPLHF.

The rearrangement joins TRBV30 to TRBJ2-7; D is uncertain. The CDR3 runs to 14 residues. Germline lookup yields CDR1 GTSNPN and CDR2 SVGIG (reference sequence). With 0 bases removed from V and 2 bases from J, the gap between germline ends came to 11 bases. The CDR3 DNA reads TGTGCCTGGAGTGTACCCGGGTACCCCTACGAGCAGTACTTC. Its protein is CAWSVPGYPYEQYF.

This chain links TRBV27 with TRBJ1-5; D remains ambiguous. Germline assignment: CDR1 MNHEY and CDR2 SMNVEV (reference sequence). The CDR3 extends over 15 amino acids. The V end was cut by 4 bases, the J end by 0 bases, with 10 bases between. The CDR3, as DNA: TGTGCCAGCAGTTCAAGCCAATATAGCAATCAGCCCCAGCATTTT. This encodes CASSSSQYSNQPQHF.

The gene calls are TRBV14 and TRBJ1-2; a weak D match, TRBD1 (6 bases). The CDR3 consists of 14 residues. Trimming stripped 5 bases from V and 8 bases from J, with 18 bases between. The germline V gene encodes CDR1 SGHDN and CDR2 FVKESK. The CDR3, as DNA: TGTGCCAGCAGCTCCCAACGTAATGGGGGCGGCTACACCTTC. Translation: CASSSQRNGGGYTF.

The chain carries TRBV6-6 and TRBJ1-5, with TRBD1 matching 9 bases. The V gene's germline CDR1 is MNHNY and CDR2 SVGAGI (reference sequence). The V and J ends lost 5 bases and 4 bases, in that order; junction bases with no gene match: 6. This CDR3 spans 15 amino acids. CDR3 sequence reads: CASSTGQGYNQPQHF. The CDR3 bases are TGTGCCAGCAGTACAGGACAGGGGTATAATCAGCCCCAGCATTTT.

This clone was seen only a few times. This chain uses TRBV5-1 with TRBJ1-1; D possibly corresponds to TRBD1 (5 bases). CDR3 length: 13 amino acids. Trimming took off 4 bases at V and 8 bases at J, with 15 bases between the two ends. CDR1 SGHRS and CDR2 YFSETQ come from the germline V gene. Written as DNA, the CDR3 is TGCGCCAGCAGCCCGGATTTTGGGGGGGAAGCTTTCTTT. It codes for CASSPDFGGEAFF.

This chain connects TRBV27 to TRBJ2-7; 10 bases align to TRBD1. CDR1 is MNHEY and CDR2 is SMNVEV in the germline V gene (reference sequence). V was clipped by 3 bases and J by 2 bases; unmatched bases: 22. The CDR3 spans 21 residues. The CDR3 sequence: CASSFSHRDRGPKGLTYEQYF. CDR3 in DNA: TGTGCCAGCAGTTTCTCCCATCGGGACAGGGGCCCTAAAGGGTTAACCTACGAGCAGTACTTC.

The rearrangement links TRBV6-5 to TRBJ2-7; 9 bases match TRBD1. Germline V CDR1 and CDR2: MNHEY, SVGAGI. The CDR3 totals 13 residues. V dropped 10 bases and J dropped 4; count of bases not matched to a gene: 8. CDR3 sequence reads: CATTGTGMYEQYF. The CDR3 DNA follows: TGTGCCACGACCGGGACAGGGATGTACGAGCAGTACTTC.

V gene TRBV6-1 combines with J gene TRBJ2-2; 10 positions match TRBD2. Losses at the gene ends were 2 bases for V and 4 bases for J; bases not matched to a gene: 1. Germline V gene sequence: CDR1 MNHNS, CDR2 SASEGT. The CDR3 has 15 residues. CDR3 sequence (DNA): TGTGCCAGCAGTGAAAGCGGGGGGGCCACCGGGGAGCTGTTTTTT. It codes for CASSESGGATGELFF.

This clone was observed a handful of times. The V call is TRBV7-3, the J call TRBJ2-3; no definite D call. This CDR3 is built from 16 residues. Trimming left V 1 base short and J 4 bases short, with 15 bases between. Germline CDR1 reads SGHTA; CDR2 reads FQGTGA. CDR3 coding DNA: TGTGCCAGCAGCTTAAATGGCGGTAGCCTAGCAGATACGCAGTATTTT. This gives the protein CASSLNGGSLADTQYF.

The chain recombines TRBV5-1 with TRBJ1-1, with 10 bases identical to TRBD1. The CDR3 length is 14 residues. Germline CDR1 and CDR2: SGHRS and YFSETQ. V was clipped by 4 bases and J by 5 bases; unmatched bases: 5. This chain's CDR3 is CASSPDRGITEAFF. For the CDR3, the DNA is TGCGCCAGCAGCCCGGACAGGGGGATAACTGAAGCTTTCTTT.

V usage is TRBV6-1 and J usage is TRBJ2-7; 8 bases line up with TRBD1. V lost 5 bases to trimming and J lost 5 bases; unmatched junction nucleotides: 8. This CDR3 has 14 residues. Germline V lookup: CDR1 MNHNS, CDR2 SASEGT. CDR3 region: CASSSRTGFHEQYF. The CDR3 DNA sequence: TGTGCCAGCAGTTCACGGACAGGGTTCCACGAGCAGTACTTC.

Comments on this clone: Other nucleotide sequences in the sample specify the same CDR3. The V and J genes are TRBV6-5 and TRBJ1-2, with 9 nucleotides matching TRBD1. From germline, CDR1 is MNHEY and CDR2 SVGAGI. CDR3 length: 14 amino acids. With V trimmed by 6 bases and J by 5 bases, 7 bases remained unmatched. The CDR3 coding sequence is TGTGCCAGCAGCCGGGGACAGGGTAATTATGGCTACACCTTC. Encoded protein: CASSRGQGNYGYTF.

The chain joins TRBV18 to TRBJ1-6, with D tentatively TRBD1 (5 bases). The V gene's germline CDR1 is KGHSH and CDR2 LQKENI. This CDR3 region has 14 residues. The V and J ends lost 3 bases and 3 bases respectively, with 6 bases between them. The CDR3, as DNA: TGTGCCAGCTCACCGCAGGGCTATAATTCACCCCTCCACTTT. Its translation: CASSPQGYNSPLHF.

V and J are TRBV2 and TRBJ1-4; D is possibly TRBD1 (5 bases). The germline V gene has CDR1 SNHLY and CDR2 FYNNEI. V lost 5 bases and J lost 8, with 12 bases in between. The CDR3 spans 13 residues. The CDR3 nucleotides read TGTGCCAGCAGTTTATCCGGGGGGGAAAAACTGTTTTTT. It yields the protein CASSLSGGEKLFF.

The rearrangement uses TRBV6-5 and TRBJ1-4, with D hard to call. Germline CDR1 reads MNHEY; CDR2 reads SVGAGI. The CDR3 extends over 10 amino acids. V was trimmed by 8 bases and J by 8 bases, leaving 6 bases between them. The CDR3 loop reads CASGREKLFF. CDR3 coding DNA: TGTGCCAGCGGTCGGGAAAAACTGTTTTTT.

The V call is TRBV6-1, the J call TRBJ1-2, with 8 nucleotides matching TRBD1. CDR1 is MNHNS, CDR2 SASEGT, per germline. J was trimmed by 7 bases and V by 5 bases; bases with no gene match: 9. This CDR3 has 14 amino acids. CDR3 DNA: TGTGCCAGCAGTCTGGACAGGGAGGGAGGTGGCTACACCTTC. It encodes CASSLDREGGGYTF.

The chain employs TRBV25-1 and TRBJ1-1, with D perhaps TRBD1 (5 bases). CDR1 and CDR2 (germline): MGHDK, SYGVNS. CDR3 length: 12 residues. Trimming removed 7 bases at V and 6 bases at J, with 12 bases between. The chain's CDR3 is CASIGQQSEAFF. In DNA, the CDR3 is TGTGCCAGCATTGGACAACAGTCTGAAGCTTTCTTT.